The clone carrying this T cell receptor beta chain has a count of ten or more. The antigen remains unidentified. Libraries from sorted cells used 1 million T cells (CD4+ or CD8+). The record originates from a study of neurological immune-mediated disorders. Study results and caveats: Phylogenetic grouping put 18 of 34 multiple sclerosis patients' repertoires into one related-CDR3 cluster, a possible signature. HTLV-1-associated myelopathy led in TCR clonal expansion, while multiple sclerosis ranked lowest, below healthy controls.

5'RACE with 10-nucleotide random UMIs generated the cDNA. One entry per CDR3 protein results from TCRdb running MiXCR on the 5' RACE reads. The table includes 52,000 or so distinct CDR3 sequences, around 3.8% detected once. The CDR3 is 14 residues long. Trimming pared 0 bases from V and 4 bases from J, leaving 9 bases between. Germline V lookup: CDR1 LGHDT, CDR2 YNNKEL (reference sequence). This sequence joins TRBV3-1 and TRBJ1-1, with D perhaps matching TRBD1 (6 bases). This sequence originates from a middle-aged woman with multiple sclerosis. The sample consisted of CD4+ T cells from blood. This chain's CDR3 is CASSQDKGVTEAFF. Here the CDR3 DNA reads TGTGCCAGCAGCCAAGATAAGGGGGTCACTGAAGCTTTCTTT.